This TCR beta chain was sequenced for a study of blood T cell repertoires in COVID-19. About the research overall: Acute and convalescent COVID-19 specimens originated in the United States, Italy and Spain.

As originally analysed: Nucleated cell counts were estimated from reference gene primer amplification. Here immunoSEQ multiplex PCR was the method, and the copy in TCRdb shows in-frame clones only, minus some. The DNA was the basis for D and trimming; V, J and clone size are from that table. The sample shows hundreds of thousands of clones, roughly 87% of them seen only once. CDR3 length: 11 amino acids. Looked up from germline, CDR1 is SNHLY and CDR2 is FYNNEI. Trimming cost V 8 bases and J 6 bases, with 10 bases left between them. Participants had their cohort set by participant-reported clinical history. Recovered status in Cohort 3 required two negative PCRs, clearance, or symptom resolution.

Sequenced material: PBMCs or T cells enriched from blood (not recorded which). The chain is built from TRBV2 and TRBJ2-5; D is possibly TRBD2 (7 bases). The clonotype comes from a woman aged 18-35 years who had recovered from COVID-19. CDR3 residues: CASLGGQTQYF. The CDR3 DNA reads as TGTGCCAGCTTGGGGGGGCAGACCCAGTACTTC.